This TCR beta chain stems from a study of shared clonotypes between healthy human individuals. General study points: Clonotype sharing among donors likely depends on sequencing depth.

Comments on this clone: Its specificity is not known.

Healthy adults negative for HIV, lacking recent acute infections or vaccinations, served as donors. A CD45RA+ naive subset and a CD45RA-negative memory subset were split from CD4+ cells. On sorted subsets, replicate PCRs used 150 to 250 ng DNA, or 25,000 to 35,000 T cell genomes. Profiling relied on immunoSEQ multiplex PCR, and the TCRdb table lists in-frame clones only, not all of them. The sample consists of about 2 million clones, 90% to 95% of them appearing once. The CDR3 totals 18 residues. Trimming took 3 bases from V and 4 from J; bases not matched to a gene: 14. Germline CDR1 and CDR2: SGDLS and YYNGEE.

Material: naive CD4+ T cells sorted from blood. Specified subset: CD45RA+ positively selected. The V and J genes are TRBV9 and TRBJ2-2, with 8 positions matching TRBD2. This TCR was sampled from a man aged 18-30 years in good health. The DNA of the CDR3 is TGTGCCAGCAGCGCGACTAGCGTCCCTTTCAGGGGCACCGGGGAGCTGTTTTTT. Translating it yields CASSATSVPFRGTGELFF.